This TCR beta chain comes out of a study of Graves' ophthalmopathy and Graves' hyperthyroidism. Study-wide context: Sampling took place at initial diagnosis, with peripheral blood obtained before any treatment. Study outcomes and limitations: With around 69% sensitivity and over 72% specificity, the model predicted ophthalmopathy progression.

Details on this clonotype: Its antigen is currently unknown.

Germline values: CDR1 MGHRA, CDR2 YSYEKL. This CDR3 region has 16 residues. Deletions cut 4 bases from V and 0 bases from J, with 16 bases between. Amplification targeted the TCR beta CDR3 regions, with RNA transcripts as the source material. The authors performed first-round RT-PCR with HTBI primers and then a second-round multiplex PCR. Each CDR3 protein is one row after TCRdb ran MiXCR on the multiplex PCR reads. The table includes 660,000 or so distinct CDR3 sequences, 35% to 50% detected once. Ophthalmopathy donors were characterized by moderate-to-severe activity, CAS of at least 3, NOSPECS of at least 4, and duration under 3 months.

The source material was peripheral blood. The chain uses TRBV4-1 and TRBJ2-7, with TRBD2 as a possible D gene (6 bases). This receptor was taken from an adult man with Graves' ophthalmopathy. CDR3 bases: TGCGCCAGCAGCCCCTCGGGAGCAACTGCCTCCTACGAGCAGTACTTC. Residues: CASSPSGATASYEQYF.